This record covers a single T cell receptor (beta chain). The antigen remains unidentified. The data belong to a study of CD8+ T cells in alopecia areata. The CDR3 sequence is 13 residues long. V was shortened by 0 bases and J by 6 bases, with 7 bases between the two germline ends. Germline CDR1 is SGHRS and CDR2 is YFSETQ. RNA, once extracted, was reverse transcribed into cDNA for use as the sequencing template. Sequencing was performed with immunoSEQ multiplex PCR; in TCRdb, only in-frame clones are kept and a portion is missing. The sample carries roughly 200,000 clones, approximately 45% recorded once. The treatment denotes: oral pan-JAK inhibitor, 5-10 mg twice daily. Study-level results: Clonality in the scalp and expanded CD8+ clones ranked among the top 100 were significantly decreased by tofacitinib.

The chain uses TRBV5-1 and TRBJ2-1, with D hard to call. This receptor was taken from a human donor with alopecia areata. Material: CD4+ T cells sorted from blood, obtained at roughly week 36, from a patient treated with tofacitinib. CDR3 sequence reads: CASSLVGFNEQFF. The CDR3 nucleotides are TGCGCCAGCAGCTTGGTGGGGTTCAATGAGCAGTTCTTC.